This TCR beta chain was identified during a study of blood T cell repertoires in COVID-19. Sequencing was performed with immunoSEQ multiplex PCR; in TCRdb, only in-frame clones are kept and a portion is missing. Altogether roughly 200,000 clones are present, about 76% being singletons, with the ten largest covering just over 8.5%. The sample holds many counts of this clone. The CDR3 has 14 residues. Germline CDR1 MNHEY, CDR2 SVGEGT. The ends lost 5 bases at V and 6 bases at J; junction bases unmatched: 8. The chain combines TRBV6-2 or TRBV6-3 with TRBJ2-3, with 7 bases lining up with TRBD2. The specimen sequenced was peripheral blood. The receptor's source is a woman between 45 and 65 years old with active or convalescent COVID-19. The CDR3 sequence is CASSPRLAGDTQYF. The CDR3 DNA reads as TGTGCCAGCAGTCCCAGACTAGCAGGTGATACGCAGTATTTT.